The following is a T cell receptor (beta chain) sequence with its context. The antigen it binds to is not known. The record has no base qualities; no much larger clone is one base away. These data originate in a study of cytomegalovirus exposure and HLA in healthy donors listed by TCRdb under 2017. For context, the study as a whole: In an earlier analysis of 550 to 750 of the donors, 250 to 350 Gb of sequence data and approximately 100 million unique TCR beta sequences from 150 million to 200 million T cells were reported. Using immunosequencing, the study profiled T cell repertoires from around 680 subjects and related those repertoires to cytomegalovirus serostatus. The study combined high-throughput TCR immunosequencing, statistical association of individual TCRs with disease status, and machine learning to predict cytomegalovirus infection status. Genome-wide SNP genotypes for about 65% of the 666 donors were used in a later genetic analysis, which treated that subset as a discovery cohort. Donor age, sex, ethnicity and CMV serostatus were collected together with the repertoire data. Among the 398 genotyped donors, around 79% belonged to the genetic ancestry cluster associated with self-reported Caucasian donors. In an earlier analysis of 550 to 700 of the donors, high-throughput TCR beta sequencing was used to judge whether each TCR beta V gene segment behaved as functional or pseudogenic. An early release that covered some 630 HLA-typed donors contained approximately 300 gigabases of sequencing data and 65 million to 100 million unique TCR sequences. Across around 400 genotyped donors of the cohort, an average of roughly 250,000 unique TCR beta nucleotide sequences per donor were sequenced, and roughly a sixth of those sequences were non-productive. Besides the first cohort of approximately 670 subjects, a separate validation cohort made up of 120 different subjects was used. In the later analysis, no new phenotypic data were used to find candidate immune exposures; instead, reliance was placed on TCR beta sequences and their occurrence across donors. The study aimed to test whether cataloging public T cell receptors could reveal signatures of past pathogen exposure. Typing coverage varied by locus: roughly 620-640 donors for A, B, C, DRB1 and DQB1; 500 to 550 for DQA1; 606 for DPA1; about 450 for DPB1. A later analysis re-examined previously published TCR beta repertoires from several hundred donors and added high-resolution HLA genotyping to investigate patterns of TCR occurrence. A handful of DR-DQ haplotypes were handled as single units for association and clustering because linkage in the cohort was strong. Both class I and class II loci were covered by HLA typing, at four-digit resolution. Every discovery cohort repertoire had been produced on one sequencing platform.

In total, just over 650 healthy bone marrow donors made up the cohort. At the time of sampling, every cohort member was nominally healthy, though immune exposures that went unrecorded were likely present. The donor tested CMV seronegative, placing the donor among the 352 seronegative members of the cohort. A peripheral blood sample was collected from each donor, and TCR beta sequencing was performed on peripheral blood mononuclear cells. Genomic DNA extraction from the blood cell samples was performed with the Qiagen DNeasy Blood Extraction Kit. Library preparation used the immunoSEQ multiplex PCR assay. For the multiplex PCR, a mixture combining 60 forward primers for TCR Vbeta segments and 13 reverse primers for TCR Jbeta segments was used. The CDR3 region of rearranged TCR beta genes was amplified from genomic DNA by a multiplex PCR assay. On the Illumina HiSeq System, the amplified TCR beta libraries were sequenced as 87-base-pair reads. The paper's data handling went like this. Across the roughly 640 repertoires, a later analysis counted approximately 75 million unique TCR beta chains, around 11 million of which were shared by at least two donors. To remove PCR and sequencing errors, raw reads were error-corrected and collapsed into unique sequences using a nearest-neighbor algorithm that merged closely related sequences. CDR3 sequences were aligned to IMGT reference sequences to assign V, D and J gene segments. Each retained sequence needed at least a six-nucleotide match to both a V gene segment and a J gene segment. A rearrangement counted as productive if the CDR3 had no stop codons and remained in frame with V and J, and every other rearrangement counted as non-productive. Following IMGT convention, CDR3 was defined as the stretch from the second conserved V-encoded cysteine up to the conserved J-encoded phenylalanine. The earlier analysis of a few hundred of the donors excluded any sequence lacking an unambiguous match to a single V gene segment. An earlier analysis of some 610 of the donors called V segments functional above 56.7% productive rearrangements and segregating when the between-donor standard deviation exceeded 5%. A statistical classification framework was developed to diagnose cytomegalovirus status using the catalog of TCR beta chain sequences. In a later analysis, V and J genes were assigned by comparing TCR nucleotide sequences against IMGT/GENE-DB human TR gene sequences. The TCRdist pipeline was used in a later analysis to assign CDR3 sequences and most-parsimonious VDJ recombination scenarios. A later analysis defined each TCR beta chain by its CDR3 amino acid sequence plus V-gene family, and excluded reads lacking a unique V-gene family. A later analysis removed roughly 590 highly shared, low-generation-probability nucleotide sequences to deal with suspected cross-contamination and a sequencing artifact. For each public chain, a later analysis derived a clonal expansion index from normalized ranks of inferred template counts within each repertoire. A later analysis computed generation probabilities with a VDJ recombination model fitted to out-of-frame rearrangements, and checked the results against IGoR. Hypergeometric tests were used in a later analysis to score TCR-TCR, TCR-HLA and TCR-CMV co-occurrence, with a repertoire-size bias correction applied to the TCR pairs. A later analysis estimated false discovery rates by permuting HLA or CMV assignments 20 times. In a later analysis, co-occurring TCRs were grouped with DBSCAN, and TCRdist sequence similarity was added when clustering was performed within HLA-allele-positive subsets. Co-occurrence clustering excluded repertoires with fewer than 30,000 or more than 120,000 public chains, plus five with anomalous nucleotide sharing. TCRdb provides this immuneACCESS table in a form limited to in-frame rearrangements. Some clones are lacking; in checked studies, under half of them reflect an unresolved V gene, and why the rest are absent is not known. The V and J calls and clone size were taken over from that table, and D and trimming were inferred from the DNA. In this sample the table shows 270,000 or so clones, 80% to 95% of which occur a single time. The top ten hold roughly 1.5% of the sample.

The germline V gene specifies SGDLS as CDR1 and YYNGEE as CDR2. V drops 4 bases and J drops 2 bases, leaving 15 bases in between. Inclusive of the bounding cysteine and phenylalanine, the CDR3 is 16 residues long. Only the CDR3 DNA is retained, 48 bases long and in frame from the first base. Study-wide conclusions, independent of this receptor: Correlated functional status among segregating V segments might reflect linkage disequilibrium, but an unknown experimental factor could not be ruled out. The 87-base-pair reads could not distinguish some IMGT-functional V segments, including TRBV6-2 and TRBV6-3, so those segments were excluded. In a later genetic analysis, a missense DCLRE1C variant was associated with V-gene and J-gene trimming of TCR beta chains, and the association was replicated in an independent cohort. Because some donors lacked HLA typing at each locus, the association tests relied only on the typed subset. According to a later analysis, most CMV-associated TCR beta chains appeared to be HLA-restricted, and the HLA associations seemed to be driven largely by CMV exposure. Specific HLA alleles were associated with 15,000 to 20,000 TCR beta sequences at a false discovery rate of 0.05 in a later analysis. Because counts were too low, seventeen rarely observed V segments, including chromosome 9 orphons, were excluded from the earlier analysis of 587 of the donors. The presence/absence analyses assumed that sequencing depth was roughly uniform across donors, and that assumption may not be true. Immune exposure information for the cohort was limited to CMV serostatus. In vitro tests confirmed that a few of the cytomegalovirus-associated TCR beta chains recognize cytomegalovirus antigens. Across donors, most TCR sequences were observed very rarely, whereas some public TCRs were present in many individuals. A cluster of highly shared sequence variants was judged likely to be a technical artifact of the sequencing pipeline. Compared with the approximately 670-donor mean, donors in an Asian-associated ancestry cluster had fewer N-insertions in productive TCRs, according to a later genetic analysis. When HLA alleles, especially DR and DQ, strongly co-occurred, attributing TCR associations to individual alleles was difficult. Cytomegalovirus status was reported to be diagnosed by the classifier with high specificity and sensitivity in both the original and validation cohorts. A later analysis found that HLA-associated TCR beta chains were more clonally expanded and had lower generation probabilities than equally common non-associated chains. A further reported finding was that TCR beta sequences accurately predicted the HLA-A and HLA-B alleles for most subjects in the first cohort. Only TCR beta chains were sequenced in this cohort, and the absence of alpha or paired-chain data limited detectable features. A later analysis found that TCR association rates varied across HLA loci, with DRB1 alleles showing the most associated TCRs and HLA-C alleles the fewest. A total of 164 TCR beta chains were listed by the study as associated with cytomegalovirus. In an earlier analysis of some 640 of the donors, most TCR beta V segments were observed in productive rearrangements about 87% or about 30% of the time, broadly matching IMGT annotations. According to the authors, the approach could potentially be generalized to other disease states and immunological phenotypes. In a later analysis, several top co-occurrence clusters were reported to appear linked to parvovirus B19, influenza, CMV and Epstein-Barr virus.

The sequence came from a girl aged 2-10 years in good health and CMV-seronegative. Sequencing was done on a sample of PBMCs. The chain couples TRBV9 to TRBJ2-2; matching of 5 bases hints at TRBD2 as the D gene. CDR3 protein: CASSPPRVSNTGELFF. The sequence in DNA is TGTGCCAGCAGCCCCCCGCGGGTATCAAACACCGGGGAGCTGTTTTTT.